This TCR beta chain was sequenced during a study of cytomegalovirus exposure and HLA in healthy donors (dated by TCRdb to the late 2010s). Background for the entire study: According to a later analysis, the roughly 130 validation repertoires were produced on the same platform as the roughly 720 repertoires of the first cohort. The aim of the study was to test whether cataloging public T cell receptors could identify signatures of past pathogen exposure. In addition to the first cohort of 650 to 750 subjects, a separate validation cohort of 130 or so different subjects was used. To predict cytomegalovirus infection status, the study brought together high-throughput TCR immunosequencing, statistical association of individual TCRs with disease status, and machine learning.

Library preparation employed the immunoSEQ multiplex PCR assay. Under the source paper's analysis protocol: To diagnose cytomegalovirus status from the catalog of TCR beta chain sequences, a statistical classification framework was built. TCRdb carries this immuneACCESS record with in-frame sequences only. Its versions omit some clonotypes, under half of them owing to an unresolved V gene in the studies checked, with the rest unexplained. That table gives V, J and clone size, and the DNA gave D and trimming. Recorded for this sample are 120,000 or so clones; roughly 89% of them occurred a single time. The ten largest account for about 1.1% of the sample. Including cysteine and phenylalanine, the CDR3 has 17 amino acids. Just CDR3 DNA is preserved here, 51 bases in frame from base 1. Trimming takes 8 bases off V and 0 bases off J; junction bases not matched to a gene: 12. From the germline V gene, CDR1 is SGHTA and CDR2 is FQGNSA.

Separate from the approximately 700-subject first cohort, the validation cohort of some 130 subjects was the group to which the donors belonged. Turning to this clone: Its binding antigen is unknown. The input lacks base qualities; no much larger clone sits a single base away.

Results and caveats for the whole study, not just this receptor: A later analysis lacked HLA typing for the validation cohort, so it scored co-occurrence in that cohort across all 130 or so repertoires. The classifier was reported to diagnose cytomegalovirus status with high specificity and sensitivity in both the original cohort and the validation cohort. A total of 164 TCR beta chains were listed by the study as associated with cytomegalovirus. Across donors, most TCR sequences were observed very rarely, whereas some public TCRs were present in many individuals. Of the cluster scores, around 95% were above 0 in a later analysis, which found that TCRs clustered in the first cohort also tended to co-occur in the 130 or so validation repertoires. In vitro tests confirmed that a few of the cytomegalovirus-associated TCR beta chains recognize cytomegalovirus antigens. The authors suggested that the approach could potentially be extended to other disease states and immunological phenotypes.

What was sequenced was PBMCs. This sequence uses TRBV7-2 and TRBJ2-2; TRBD1 fits 7 bases in the junction. This clonotype was sampled from a woman aged 18-30 years in good health and CMV-seronegative. The CDR3 in this case is CASFSTGQGANTGELFF. The DNA is TGTGCCAGCTTTTCGACGGGGCAGGGGGCGAACACCGGGGAGCTGTTTTTT.